The 2 T cell receptor beta chains reported below all come from one sample, sequenced in a study of tumor-infiltrating lymphocytes in primary liver carcinoma (dated by TCRdb to 2017 to 2019). Without any cell sorting, total RNA and DNA were co-extracted from roughly 18-30 mg of bulk tissue using the AllPrep DNA/RNA mini kit. Sequencing took place on an Illumina HiSeq 2500. Starting from roughly 540 ng total RNA, TCRbeta-specific cDNA was produced by reverse transcription with a constant-region primer and ProtoScript II reverse transcriptase. Three nested multiplex PCR rounds, following a slightly modified ARM-PCR procedure, were used to build the TCRbeta libraries. Each of the first two PCR rounds ran for approximately 9 cycles and used multiplex TRBV1-TRBV30 forward primers together with a Cbeta reverse primer. Using fastp trimming at Q25 and MiXCR clonotype assembly, TCRdb reanalyzed the public sequencing data and kept in-frame beta chains. Identical CDR3 protein sequences are pooled into one entry, listed with their most common genes and DNA. The sample table records 50,000 to 70,000 distinct CDR3 sequences; just over 70% of these occur just once. 57% of the sample comes from the top ten.

Source material: liver tumor tissue from sampling region 2. The sample's cell subset or site, from its label and the paper: tumor region T2, inferior pole. These receptors all come from a man in his forties or fifties with primary liver carcinoma and hepatitis B virus infection.

A single count supports this clonotype. The missing conserved phenylalanine or tryptophan at the end of this CDR3 makes a read error likely. V and J are TRBV10-3 and TRBJ2-7; a weak D match, TRBD1 (5 bases). The V gene's germline CDR1 is ENHRY and CDR2 SYGVKD. The CDR3 is 15 amino acids. Trimming removed 10 bases from V and 1 base from J, with 20 bases in between. The DNA of the CDR3 is TGTGCCACCGCACCTAACATGGGGCCGTCCTACGAGCAGTACTTA. Its protein product is CATAPNMGPSYEQYL.

Details on this clonotype: The CDR3 does not end in the conserved phenylalanine or tryptophan, so this is likely a read error. The V and J genes are TRBV7-9 and TRBJ2-3, with 11 bases matching TRBD2. This CDR3 has 15 residues. The germline V gene has CDR1 SEHNR and CDR2 FQNEAQ (reference sequence). The ends lost 8 bases at V and 5 bases at J; junction bases unmatched: 9. For the CDR3, the DNA is TGTGCCAGCGGGACTAGCGGACCTGGCATAGATACGCAGTATTAT. Translation gives CASGTSGPGIDTQYY.